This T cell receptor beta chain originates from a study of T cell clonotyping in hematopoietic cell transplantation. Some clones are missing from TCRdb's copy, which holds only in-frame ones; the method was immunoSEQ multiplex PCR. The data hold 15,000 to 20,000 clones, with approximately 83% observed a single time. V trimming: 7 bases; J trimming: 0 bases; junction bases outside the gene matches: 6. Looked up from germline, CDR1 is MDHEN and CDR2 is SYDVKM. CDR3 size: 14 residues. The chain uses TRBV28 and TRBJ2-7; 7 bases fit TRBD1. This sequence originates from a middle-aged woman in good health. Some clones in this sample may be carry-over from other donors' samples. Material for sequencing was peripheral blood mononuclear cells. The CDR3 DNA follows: TGTGCCAGCAACCCGACAGGGAGCTCCTACGAGCAGTACTTC. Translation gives CASNPTGSSYEQYF.